The clone carrying this TCR beta chain was seen a few times. The CDR3 extends over 14 amino acids. The ends were cut back, 4 bases at V and 1 base at J, with 8 bases in the middle. Germline V gene sequence: CDR1 LNHDA, CDR2 SQIVND (reference sequence). The primer mix had 60 Vbeta and 13 Jbeta primers. The assay was immunoSEQ multiplex PCR, and TCRdb's table has in-frame clones only and misses some. The data show 95,000 to 130,000 clones, less than 80% seen once. This sample was included in a study of cytomegalovirus exposure and HLA in healthy donors. The V and J genes are TRBV19 and TRBJ2-1, with a tentative D call TRBD2 (5 bases). Sequences were obtained from PBMCs. The source of this sequence is a woman aged 40 to 50 in good health and CMV-seropositive. CDR3 bases: TGTGCCAGTAGTAGTCGGGGATCCTACAATGAGCAGTTCTTC. This translates into CASSSRGSYNEQFF. The full variable domain, with the rest looked up from reference TRBV19 and TRBJ2-1, is DGGITQSPKYLFRKEGQNVTLSCEQNLNHDAMYWYRQDPGQGLRLIYYSQIVNDFQKGDIAEGYSVSREKKESFPLTVTSAQKNPTAFYLCASSSRGSYNEQFFGPGTRLTVL.